This entry concerns a single T cell receptor (beta chain). Which antigen it targets is not known. Base-call qualities are not available, and no considerably larger clone is one nucleotide away. This record belongs to a study of shared clonotypes between healthy human individuals (TCRdb year 2020). Background for the entire study: Three men and two women, aged 18 to 49 years, made up the cohort. Per donor, three plates each were used for CD4 naive and CD4 memory, two for CD8 naive, and one for CD8 memory. To estimate repertoire size and how much clonotype sharing occurs between individuals, the study deeply sequenced the blood TCR repertoires of about 5 healthy adults. To increase sequencing depth and limit assay-specific biases, TCR repertoire library preparation and sequencing were carried out by different laboratories using diverse techniques. Between about 0.9 and 8.9 billion PBMCs per donor were obtained by leukapheresis.

On the study overall, not on this receptor specifically: Sampling was limited to blood, and TCR repertoires in tissue likely differ from TCR repertoires in blood. The genetic and exposure-history diversity represented was limited by the small number of donors. Higher generation probabilities were observed for clonotypes shared by all four sorted-subset donors than for non-shared clonotypes. Pairwise subsampling indicated that sequencing depth was expected to affect the degree of clonotype sharing among donors. Sharing across several donors was observed for approximately 5% of naive CD4, less than 4% of naive CD8, roughly 2.4% of memory CD4, and about 0.38% of memory CD8 clonotypes. Estimated clonotype richness was generally larger for naive than for memory subsets. Incomplete sequencing was indicated by rarefaction of sorted-subset datasets, despite the large sequencing depth.

From the cysteine up to the phenylalanine, the CDR3 has a length of 14 residues. CDR3 DNA is the only sequence kept; it has 42 bases, read in frame from the first base. The junction carries 11 bases between V and J, which are trimmed by 2 bases and 3 bases respectively. The germline V gene yields SGHTA for CDR1 and FQGNSA for CDR2. Using the deep immunoSEQ assay, multiplex PCR amplified TCR CDR3 regions from genomic DNA. Extracted genomic DNA from each cell subset was spread evenly across all wells of several immunoSEQ 96-well plates, with each plate serving as a replicate. For sorted subsets, each replicate PCR was loaded with roughly 0.2 ug genomic DNA, equivalent to roughly 30,000 T cell genomes. Purified libraries were quantified with a Qubit 3.0 fluorometer, sized on a Bioanalyzer 2100, and re-quantified with the KAPA Library Quantification kit. Each immunoSEQ 96-well plate was sequenced on its own single-read 150-cycle Illumina NextSeq 550 flow cell. Per the original workflow: The immunoSEQ output contained only junctional sequences without quality scores, so filtering could not match that applied to full-length reads. Sequences were annotated with PyIR, a Python wrapper for IgBLAST v1.9, and V/J genes and CDR3 were assigned using IMGT germline references. Reads were removed for weak V/J assignments (E-value above 1e-6), missing CDR3, stop codons, out-of-frame junctions, or ambiguous translated residues. V3J clonotypes were defined by identical inferred V gene, J gene, and CDR3 amino acid sequence. The percentage overlap between two repertoires was calculated by dividing the number of shared unique clonotypes by the size of the smaller repertoire. RTK rarefaction, the Chao1 estimator, and Recon v2.1 estimates of unobserved clonotypes were used to assess repertoire richness. For all TCRbeta clonotypes obtained by the gDNA method from a few donors, generation probabilities were computed with OLGA. TCRdb took this table from immuneACCESS and kept in-frame rearrangements with V and J called. Such tables lack part of the clones; where checked against another copy, unresolved V genes explain under half of the gap, and the rest is unexplained. For V, J and clone size, that table is used; D and trimming come from the DNA. This sample has just over 2,000,000 clones in its table, and just under 95% of those were observed once. The ten top clones hold 0.85% to 1.3% of the sample.

For the CD8 naive samples, CD45RO-negative cells were positively selected for CCR7, yielding a CD45RA+CCR7+ population from which TemRA cells were excluded. Healthy HIV-negative adults with no recently reported acute infections or vaccinations were included as donors. All donors were Caucasian adults living in Nashville, Tennessee, USA. Blood was obtained by leukapheresis, after which PBMCs were separated by Ficoll-Histopaque density gradient centrifugation and cryopreserved in liquid nitrogen vapor phase. Analytical flow cytometry was used to check the purity and quantity of every magnetically sorted T cell population. Each sorted fraction had its genomic DNA isolated and then quantified by UV absorbance on a Nanodrop 2000c.

The sequence was collected from a man between 18 and 35 years old in good health. The chain employs TRBV7-2 and TRBJ2-7; the D gene lacks a confident call. Sequenced input: naive CD8+ T cells sorted from blood. Explained via the paper, the cell subset or site label denotes: CD45RA+CCR7+. At the DNA level, the sequence is TGTGCCAGCAGCTTAAAGGGATCCTTCTACGAGCAGTACTTC. Its translation is CASSLKGSFYEQYF.